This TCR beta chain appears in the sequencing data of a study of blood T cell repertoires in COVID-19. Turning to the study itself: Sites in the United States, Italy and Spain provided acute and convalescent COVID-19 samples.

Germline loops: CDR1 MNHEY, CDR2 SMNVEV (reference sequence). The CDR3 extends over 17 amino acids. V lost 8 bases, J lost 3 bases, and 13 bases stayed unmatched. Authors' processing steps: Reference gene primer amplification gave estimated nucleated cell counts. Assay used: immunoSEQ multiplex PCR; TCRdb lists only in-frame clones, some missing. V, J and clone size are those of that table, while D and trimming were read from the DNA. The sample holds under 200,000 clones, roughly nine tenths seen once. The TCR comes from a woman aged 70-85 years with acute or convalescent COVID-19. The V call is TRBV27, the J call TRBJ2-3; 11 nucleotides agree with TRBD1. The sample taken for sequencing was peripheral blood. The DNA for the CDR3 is TGTGCCAGCCGCCGGAACTCCGGGACAGGGGGTACAGATACGCAGTATTTT. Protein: CASRRNSGTGGTDTQYF.